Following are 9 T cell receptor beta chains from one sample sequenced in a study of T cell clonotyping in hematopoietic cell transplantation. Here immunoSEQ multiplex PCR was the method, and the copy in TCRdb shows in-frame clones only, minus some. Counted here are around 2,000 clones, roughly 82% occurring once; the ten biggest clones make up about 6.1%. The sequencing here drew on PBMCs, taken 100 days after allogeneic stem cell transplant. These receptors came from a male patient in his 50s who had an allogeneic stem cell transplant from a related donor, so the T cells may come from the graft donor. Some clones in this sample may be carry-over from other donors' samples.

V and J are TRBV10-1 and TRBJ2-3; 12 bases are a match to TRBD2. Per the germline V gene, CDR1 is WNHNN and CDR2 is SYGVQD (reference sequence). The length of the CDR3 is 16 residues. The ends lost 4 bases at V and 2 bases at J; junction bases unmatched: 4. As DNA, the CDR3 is TGCGCCAGCAGTGCAGGACTAGCGGGGTACACAGATACGCAGTATTTT. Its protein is CASSAGLAGYTDTQYF.

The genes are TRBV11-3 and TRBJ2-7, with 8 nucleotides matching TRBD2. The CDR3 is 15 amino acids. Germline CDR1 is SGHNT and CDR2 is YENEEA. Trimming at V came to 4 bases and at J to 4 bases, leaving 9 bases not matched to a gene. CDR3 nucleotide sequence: TGTGCCAGCAGCTCCCGCCCGGGACTAGTTTACGAGCAGTACTTC. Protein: CASSSRPGLVYEQYF. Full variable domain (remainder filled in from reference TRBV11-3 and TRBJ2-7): EAGVVQSPRYKIIEKKQPVAFWCNPISGHNTLYWYLQNLGQGPELLIRYENEEAVDDSQLPKDRFSAERLKGVDSTLKIQPAELGDSAVYLCASSSRPGLVYEQYFGPGTRLTVT.

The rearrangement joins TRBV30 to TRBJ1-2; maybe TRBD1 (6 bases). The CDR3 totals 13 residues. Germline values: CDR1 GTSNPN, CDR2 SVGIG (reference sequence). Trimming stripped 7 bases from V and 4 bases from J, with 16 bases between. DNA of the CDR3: TGTGCCTCCCCAGGGGAGGCCCGCTATGGCTACACCTTC. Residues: CASPGEARYGYTF.

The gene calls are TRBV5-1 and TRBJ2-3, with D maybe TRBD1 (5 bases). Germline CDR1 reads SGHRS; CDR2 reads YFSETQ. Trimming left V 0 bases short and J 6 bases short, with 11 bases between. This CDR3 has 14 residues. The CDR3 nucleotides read TGCGCCAGCAGCTTGGGGCAGGGTGGGGATACGCAGTATTTT. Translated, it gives CASSLGQGGDTQYF.

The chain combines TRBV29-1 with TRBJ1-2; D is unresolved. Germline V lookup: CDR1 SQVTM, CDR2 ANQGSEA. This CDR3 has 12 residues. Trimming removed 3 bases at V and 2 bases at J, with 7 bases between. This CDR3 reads CSVEEGNYGYTF. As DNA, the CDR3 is TGCAGCGTTGAGGAAGGGAACTATGGCTACACCTTC.

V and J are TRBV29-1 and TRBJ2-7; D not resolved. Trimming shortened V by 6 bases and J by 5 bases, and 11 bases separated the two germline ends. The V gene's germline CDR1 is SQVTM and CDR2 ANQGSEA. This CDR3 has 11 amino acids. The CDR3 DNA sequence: TGCAGCGTGCCCCCAGACCACGAGCAGTACTTC. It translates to CSVPPDHEQYF.

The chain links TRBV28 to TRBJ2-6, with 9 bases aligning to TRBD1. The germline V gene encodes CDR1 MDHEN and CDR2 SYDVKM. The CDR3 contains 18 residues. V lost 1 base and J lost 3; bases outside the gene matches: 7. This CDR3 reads CASSLLSGQGYGANVLTF. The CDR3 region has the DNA TGTGCCAGCAGTTTATTATCTGGACAGGGGTATGGGGCCAACGTCCTGACTTTC.

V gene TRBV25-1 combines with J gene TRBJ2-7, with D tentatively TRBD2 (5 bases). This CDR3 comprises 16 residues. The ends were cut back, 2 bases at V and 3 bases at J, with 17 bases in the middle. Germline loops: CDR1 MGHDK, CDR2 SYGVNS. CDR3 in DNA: TGTGCCAGCAGTGAACTCTCGAGGCTGGGAGACTACGAGCAGTACTTC. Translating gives CASSELSRLGDYEQYF.

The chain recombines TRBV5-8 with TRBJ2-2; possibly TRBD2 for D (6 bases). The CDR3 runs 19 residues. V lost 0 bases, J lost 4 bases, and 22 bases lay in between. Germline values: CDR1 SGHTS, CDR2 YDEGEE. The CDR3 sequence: CASSLEMERLGGPTGELFF. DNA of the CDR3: TGTGCCAGCAGCTTGGAAATGGAGAGACTAGGAGGTCCCACCGGGGAGCTGTTTTTT.